This T cell receptor beta chain was recovered during a study of identical twins. With regard to this clonotype: Its target is not known.

This CDR3 is built from 15 residues. Looked up from germline, CDR1 is SNHLY and CDR2 is FYNNEI. J lost 4 bases, V lost 6 bases, and 4 bases had no gene match. Study-wide points: Insertions were fewer in abundant cord blood beta clonotypes, whereas memory repertoires showed none of this pattern. Models underestimated out-of-frame TCR alpha sharing in monozygotic twins.

MiXCR, applied by TCRdb to the 5' RACE reads, yields one record per CDR3 protein. The sample records under 900,000 distinct CDR3 sequences, approximately 13% being singletons. These data also featured in a second study, about yellow fever vaccine responses in identical twins.

This chain links TRBV2 with TRBJ2-2; 11 bases are a match to TRBD2. Sequences were obtained from PBMCs. The TCR sequence derives from a woman aged 18-35 years in good health. The CDR3 reads CASRPTSGITGELFF. The CDR3 DNA is TGTGCCAGCAGGCCGACTAGCGGGATCACCGGGGAGCTGTTTTTT. Looking up the rest from reference TRBV2 and TRBJ2-2 gives the full variable domain: EPEVTQTPSHQVTQMGQEVILRCVPISNHLYFYWYRQILGQKVEFLVSFYNNEISEKSEIFDDQFSVERPDGSNFTLKIRSTKLEDSAMYFCASRPTSGITGELFFGEGSRLTVL.